This entry concerns a single TCR beta chain. This sample was taken from a study of blood T cell repertoires in COVID-19. Data came from immunoSEQ multiplex PCR; TCRdb stores just in-frame clones and leaves some out. The sample gives approximately 280,000 clones, roughly 90% of which show up once; approximately 8.8% is in the top ten. V was shortened by 5 bases and J by 0 bases, with 13 bases between the two germline ends. CDR3 length: 16 amino acids. Germline V gives CDR1 SGHNT, CDR2 YENEEA. The sequence was obtained from a man between 18 and 35 years old with active or convalescent COVID-19. Source material: peripheral blood. V gene TRBV11-3 combines with J gene TRBJ2-2; D might be TRBD1 (6 bases). The CDR3, as DNA: TGTGCCAGCAGCCAACTGACAGGAACGAACACCGGGGAGCTGTTTTTT. It codes for CASSQLTGTNTGELFF.